These 4 T cell receptor beta chains share one sample of origin, sequenced in a study of metastatic and nonmetastatic thyroid tumors. TCRdb re-called the PCR reads via MiXCR. Here the sample spans over 45,000 clones, approximately 20% being singletons. Thyroid surgery took place with no prior treatment in any patient. Sequencing was done on a sample of blood. All receptors come from a male donor with papillary thyroid cancer or a benign thyroid nodule (not recorded which). Some clones in this sample may be carry-over from other donors' samples.

This clone was picked up many times. The V gene is TRBV19, the J gene TRBJ2-7; 8 nucleotides line up with TRBD2. This CDR3 is 17 amino acids long. Germline V gives CDR1 LNHDA, CDR2 SQIVND (reference sequence). V lost 6 bases, J lost 2 bases, and 15 bases stayed unmatched. As DNA, the CDR3 is TGTGCCAGTAGCCTTAGATGGGCAGCGGGGGCCGCCTACGAGCAGTACTTC. This codes for CASSLRWAAGAAYEQYF.

This clone was picked up many times. The chain recombines TRBV30 with TRBJ2-1; maybe TRBD2 (5 bases). The V end was cut by 5 bases, the J end by 9 bases, with 17 bases between. The length of the CDR3 is 13 residues. The germline V gene has CDR1 GTSNPN and CDR2 SVGIG (reference sequence). Written as DNA, the CDR3 is TGTGCCTGGTCAGTGGAGGTAGGAGGTGAGCAGTTCTTC. Amino acids: CAWSVEVGGEQFF.

In its sample, this clone was seen many times. The chain recombines TRBV14 with TRBJ1-4; weak D call: TRBD1 (5 bases). Trimming cost V 4 bases and J 8 bases, with 17 bases left between them. Germline CDR1 SGHDN, CDR2 FVKESK. The CDR3 spans 15 residues. CDR3 sequence reads: CASSPRGEIGEKLFF. The DNA of the CDR3 is TGTGCCAGCAGCCCGAGGGGAGAGATAGGGGAAAAACTGTTTTTT.

This clone has a handful of counts. The junction departs from the called germline gene at one end, perhaps through a read error. The chain is built from TRBV27 and TRBJ2-7; no firm D call. This CDR3 has 12 residues. Germline CDR1 MNHEY, CDR2 SMNVEV (reference sequence). This CDR3 is CASYSISYEQYF. The DNA of the CDR3 is TGTGCCAGCTACAGCATCTCCTACGAGCAGTACTTT.